The 13 T cell receptor beta chains given below trace back to one sample, sequenced in a study of blood T cell repertoires in COVID-19 (dated by TCRdb to about 2020). The library was obtained by the immunoSEQ multiplex PCR assay. TCRdb stores this immuneACCESS table with in-frame sequences only. Part of the clones is absent; in the studies checked, under half of the shortfall reflects unresolved V genes, and no reason is known for the rest. This sample has about 160,000 clones in its table, and 88% of those were observed once. The ten largest clones take up 6% to 8.5% of the sample. Sample: PBMCs or T cells enriched from blood (not recorded which). These receptors were collected from a woman between 45 and 60 years old who had recovered from COVID-19.

V is TRBV11-2 and J is TRBJ1-1, with 7 bases fitting TRBD1. V shed 4 bases and J 1 base; nucleotides not matched to a gene: 6. The CDR3 consists of 15 residues. Germline CDR1 is SGHAT and CDR2 is FQNNGV. The chain's CDR3 is CASSSTGTANTEAFF. The DNA of the CDR3 is TGTGCCAGCAGCTCGACCGGGACAGCGAACACTGAAGCTTTCTTT.

The J gene is TRBJ1-3, the V gene TRBV4-1, with unresolved D. This CDR3 comprises 15 residues. Trimming stripped 1 base from V and 8 bases from J, with 15 bases between. CDR1 and CDR2 (germline): MGHRA, YSYEKL. The DNA for the CDR3 is TGCGCCAGCAGCCAAGTGCATTCCCAGCGAGACACCATATATTTT. Amino acid sequence: CASSQVHSQRDTIYF.

CDR3 region: CASSVTGGRNYGYTF. The CDR3 DNA follows: TGTGCCAGTAGTGTCACCGGGGGGCGGAACTATGGCTACACCTTC. V usage is TRBV19 and J usage is TRBJ1-2; TRBD1 might be the D (6 bases). Germline CDR1 LNHDA, CDR2 SQIVND (reference sequence). V was clipped by 5 bases and J by 2 bases, with 15 bases between them. This CDR3 is built from 15 residues.

The chain is built from TRBV18 and TRBJ2-7; 8 bases align to TRBD1. Per the germline V gene, CDR1 is KGHSH and CDR2 is LQKENI. CDR3 length: 14 amino acids. V gave up 6 bases and J gave up 3 bases; unmatched junction bases: 7. CDR3 region: CASSPDRGNYEQYF. CDR3 DNA: TGTGCCAGCTCCCCTGACAGGGGTAACTACGAGCAGTACTTC.

The chain recombines TRBV7-8 with TRBJ2-7; D not certain. Trimming cost V 1 base and J 4 bases, with 11 bases left between them. The CDR3 is 14 residues long. The germline CDR1 and CDR2 sequences are SGHVS and FQNEAQ. The CDR3 sequence is CASSLGAARYEQYF. The CDR3 coding sequence is TGTGCCAGCAGCTTAGGGGCCGCTCGGTACGAGCAGTACTTC.

The chain is built from TRBV7-6 and TRBJ2-1; 11 bases match TRBD2. The CDR3 loop spans 16 amino acids. The V gene's germline CDR1 is SGHVS and CDR2 FNYEAQ. With V trimmed by 5 bases and J by 6 bases, 9 bases remained unmatched. DNA for the CDR3: TGTGCCAGCAGCGAAGGCATCCTAGCGGGGGGCAATGAGCAGTTCTTC. Amino acid sequence: CASSEGILAGGNEQFF.

The CDR3, as DNA: TGTGCCAGTAGTGTGGCCCCCTCTGGAAACACCATATATTTT. Protein sequence: CASSVAPSGNTIYF. This chain links TRBV19 with TRBJ1-3; no clear D gene. Trimming took off 5 bases at V and 0 bases at J, with 8 bases between the two ends. This CDR3 spans 14 amino acids. Germline values: CDR1 LNHDA, CDR2 SQIVND (reference sequence).

The genes are TRBV7-8 and TRBJ2-7, with TRBD2 as a possible D gene (6 bases). The CDR3 contains 16 residues. The V end was cut by 4 bases, the J end by 4 bases, with 20 bases between. The germline V gene encodes CDR1 SGHVS and CDR2 FQNEAQ. CDR3 sequence reads: CASSYQRGAQEYEQYF. CDR3 nucleotides: TGTGCCAGCAGCTACCAGCGCGGGGCCCAAGAATACGAGCAGTACTTC.

The V and J genes are TRBV3-1 (or the pseudogene TRBV3-2) and TRBJ2-5; D may be TRBD2 (7 bases). The CDR3 contains 20 residues. V lost 3 bases, J lost 5 bases, and 31 bases lay in between. CDR1 and CDR2 (germline): LGHDT, YNNKEL (reference sequence). The CDR3 sequence: CASSQKPGELGGPRKETQYF. Written as DNA, the CDR3 is TGTGCCAGCAGCCAGAAGCCGGGTGAGTTGGGGGGGCCGCGAAAGGAGACCCAGTACTTC.

The chain is built from TRBV7-9 and TRBJ1-5; maybe TRBD1 (6 bases). Germline CDR1 and CDR2: SEHNR and FQNEAQ (reference sequence). V was cut by 0 bases and J by 6 bases, with 15 bases left in between. The CDR3 runs to 16 residues. The DNA for the CDR3 is TGTGCCAGCAGCTTAGCGGGGGGGCTACAGGGTCAGCCCCAGCATTTT. Protein product: CASSLAGGLQGQPQHF.

V gene TRBV9 combines with J gene TRBJ1-1, with D possibly being TRBD1 (5 bases). The CDR3 sequence is 14 residues long. Deletions cut 0 bases from V and 4 bases from J, with 10 bases between. The germline V gene has CDR1 SGDLS and CDR2 YYNGEE. CDR3 DNA: TGTGCCAGCAGCGTAGAGGGGCAGAGCACTGAAGCTTTCTTT. Translating it yields CASSVEGQSTEAFF. Full variable domain (outside the CDR3, taken from reference TRBV9 and TRBJ1-1): DSGVTQTPKHLITATGQRVTLRCSPRSGDLSVYWYQQSLDQGLQFLIQYYNGEERAKGNILERFSAQQFPDLHSELNLSSLELGDSALYFCASSVEGQSTEAFFGQGTRLTVV.

The chain links TRBV5-1 to TRBJ1-1; D gene unclear. This CDR3 contains 14 residues. Germline V gene lookup returns CDR1 SGHRS and CDR2 YFSETQ. Trimming left V 7 bases short and J 2 bases short, with 15 bases between. As DNA, the CDR3 is TGCGCCAGCTCCTCAATAGGCGGAAACACTGAAGCTTTCTTT. Encoded protein: CASSSIGGNTEAFF. Drawing the rest from reference TRBV5-1 and TRBJ1-1, the complete variable domain is KAGVTQTPRYLIKTRGQQVTLSCSPISGHRSVSWYQQTPGQGLQFLFEYFSETQRNKGNFPGRFSGRQFSNSRSEMNVSTLELGDSALYLCASSSIGGNTEAFFGQGTRLTVV.

This clone was seen more than once but under ten times. Other DNA sequences of this sample code for an identical CDR3. The chain has TRBV29-1 and TRBJ1-1, with unresolved D. The V end was cut by 4 bases, the J end by 0 bases, with 6 bases between. This CDR3 has 12 amino acids. Germline V lookup: CDR1 SQVTM, CDR2 ANQGSEA. The CDR3 region is CSVGELNTEAFF. In nucleotides, the CDR3 is TGCAGCGTTGGTGAGCTGAACACTGAAGCTTTCTTT. Full variable domain (rest looked up from reference TRBV29-1 and TRBJ1-1): SAVISQKPSRDICQRGTSLTIQCQVDSQVTMMFWYRQQPGQSLTLIATANQGSEATYESGFVIDKFPISRPNLTFSTLTVSNMSPEDSSIYLCSVGELNTEAFFGQGTRLTVV.